This T cell receptor beta chain was sequenced during a study of CD8 T cells in Susac syndrome. This CDR3 spans 15 amino acids. The V and J ends lost 2 bases and 6 bases respectively, with 16 bases between them. CDR1 is LGHDT and CDR2 is YNNKEL in the germline V gene (reference sequence). From blood CD8+ and CD4+ T cells, the TCR beta chain was sequenced. Study conclusions and caveats: Only a relatively small number of individuals were included in the TCR sequencing and HLA analysis.

RNA in amounts of roughly 0.45 to 1 ug was reverse transcribed with random hexamers. One entry per CDR3 protein, called by TCRdb with MiXCR from the immunoSEQ multiplex PCR reads. The sample has 55,000 to 85,000 distinct CDR3 sequences, roughly 95% seen once. On this clonotype: Its antigen remains unknown.

The sequencing sample was made of CD4+ T cells from PBMCs. The TCR sequence derives from a human donor with multiple sclerosis. The chain recombines TRBV3-1 with TRBJ1-1; maybe TRBD1 (5 bases). DNA for the CDR3: TGTGCCAGCAGCCAAAATGGGGCCCAGGGTTCTGAAGCTTTCTTT. It encodes CASSQNGAQGSEAFF.